These 4 T cell receptor beta chains were all obtained from the same sample, sequenced in a study of T-cell memory formation after mild COVID-19 (dated by TCRdb to about 2021). The method behind the library was 5' RACE. Instrument on record: Illumina NovaSeq 6000. Using fastp at Q25 and MiXCR, TCRdb reprocessed the public reads and kept productive beta chains. Each record represents a unique CDR3 protein, reported with the most common genes and DNA among its rows. This sample lists about 450,000 distinct CDR3 sequences; 20% to 25% were detected once. The biggest ten clones account for around 13% of the sample. Sequenced input: PBMCs or a T cell subset sorted from them (not recorded which). These TCRs come from an adult woman who had mild COVID-19 (a few samples of this study predate the infection). The sample titles of this study are shuffled in the database, so cell type and time point are left out; the donor was told from shared clones.

This chain links TRBV24-1 with TRBJ1-2; D is undetermined. Per the germline V gene, CDR1 is KGHDR and CDR2 is SFDVKD. The CDR3 contains 15 residues. Trimming took 4 bases from V and 2 from J, leaving 13 bases between them. The CDR3 sequence is CATSDKTSGNYGYTF. In DNA form, the CDR3 reads TGTGCCACCAGTGACAAAACCTCCGGGAACTATGGCTACACCTTC.

This clonotype came up a few times. The rearrangement uses TRBV7-2 and TRBJ2-3; D tentatively reads TRBD1 or TRBD2 (5 bases each). Germline CDR1 reads SGHTA; CDR2 reads FQGNSA. The V end was cut by 4 bases, the J end by 8 bases, with 13 bases between. The CDR3 length is 13 residues. CDR3 in amino acids: CASSSMGRATQYF. In DNA, the CDR3 is TGTGCCAGCAGCTCAATGGGGCGGGCTACGCAGTATTTT.

This sequence joins TRBV27 and TRBJ2-3; a possible D gene is TRBD2 (6 bases). The V gene's germline CDR1 is MNHEY and CDR2 SMNVEV (reference sequence). Trimming pared 8 bases from V and 9 bases from J, leaving 27 bases between. The CDR3 extends over 16 amino acids. The CDR3 region is CASSLYGTFSQLTQYF. The CDR3 nucleotides are TGTGCCAGCTCCCTTTACGGGACTTTTTCACAATTGACGCAGTATTTT.

Only a few counts were recorded for this clonotype. The chain combines TRBV7-8 with TRBJ2-3; no firm D call. V dropped 5 bases and J dropped 10 bases, with 16 bases sitting between them. The CDR3 loop spans 13 amino acids. CDR1 SGHVS and CDR2 FQNEAQ come from the germline V gene. DNA of the CDR3: TGTGCCAGCAGCCCAGCCGTCACCGCGCCGCAGTATTTT. Translating it yields CASSPAVTAPQYF. Full variable domain (rest looked up from reference TRBV7-8 and TRBJ2-3): GAGVSQSPRYKVAKRGQDVALRCDPISGHVSLFWYQQALGQGPEFLTYFQNEAQLDKSGLPSDRFFAERPEGSVSTLKIQRTQQEDSAVYLCASSPAVTAPQYFGPGTRLTVL.